The 10 T cell receptor beta chains reported below all come from one sample, sequenced in a study of blood T cell repertoires in COVID-19. TCRdb keeps only in-frame clones here, not all; method: immunoSEQ multiplex PCR. The sample yields 270,000 or so clones, roughly nine tenths seen once. The specimen sequenced was peripheral blood. These receptors all come from a woman aged 40 to 55 who had recovered from COVID-19.

V and J are TRBV5-8 and TRBJ1-2; D not certain. The germline CDR1 and CDR2 sequences are SGHTS and YDEGEE. The CDR3 consists of 13 residues. V lost 4 bases and J lost 8, with 15 bases in between. The CDR3 region is CASSTGSPYGYTF. DNA of the CDR3: TGTGCCAGCAGCACGGGGTCACCCTACGGCTACACCTTC.

The rearrangement links TRBV28 to TRBJ2-7; TRBD1 agrees at 12 bases. CDR3 size: 16 residues. The V gene's germline CDR1 is MDHEN and CDR2 SYDVKM. V shed 7 bases, J shed 1 base, and the junction held 8 bases outside the gene matches. CDR3 amino acids: CASTPGTGGWSYEQYF. The DNA for the CDR3 is TGTGCCAGCACTCCAGGGACAGGGGGCTGGTCCTACGAGCAGTACTTC.

The gene calls are TRBV27 and TRBJ1-6; a possible D gene is TRBD1 (6 bases). V gave up 5 bases and J gave up 9 bases, with 11 bases separating them. The CDR3 has 13 amino acids. Per germline, CDR1 MNHEY and CDR2 SMNVEV (reference sequence). CDR3 nucleotides: TGTGCCAGCAGTCCAACAGGGTCTTCACCCCTCCACTTT. Amino acids: CASSPTGSSPLHF.

This rearrangement joins TRBV6-5 to TRBJ2-1; the D gene is possibly TRBD2 (6 bases). The CDR3 spans 15 residues. CDR1 is MNHEY and CDR2 is SVGAGI in the germline V gene. V lost 10 bases and J lost 2, with 18 bases in between. CDR3 residues: CATALLRGTYNEQFF. As DNA, the CDR3 is TGTGCCACGGCCCTTTTGCGCGGGACCTACAATGAGCAGTTCTTC.

The J gene is TRBJ2-7, the V gene TRBV6-5; TRBD1 matches at 7 bases. This CDR3 is built from 15 residues. After removal of 6 bases from V and 5 bases from J, the junction contained 13 bases not matched to a gene. CDR1 and CDR2 from the germline V gene are MNHEY and SVGAGI. The CDR3 spells CASSLPAGGRNEQYF. DNA of the CDR3: TGTGCCAGCAGCTTACCTGCAGGGGGAAGAAACGAGCAGTACTTC.

The chain carries TRBV19 and TRBJ1-5, with D unclear. CDR3 size: 14 residues. V gave up 3 bases and J gave up 7 bases, with 13 bases separating them. Germline CDR1 LNHDA, CDR2 SQIVND (reference sequence). The CDR3 nucleotides read TGTGCCAGTAGTATGAACATGGAGGGACAGCCCCAGCATTTT. Translating it yields CASSMNMEGQPQHF.

The chain has TRBV9 and TRBJ2-5; no definite D call. V was cut by 0 bases and J by 2 bases, with 5 bases left in between. Per germline, CDR1 SGDLS and CDR2 YYNGEE. This CDR3 has 13 residues. CDR3 sequence reads: CASSVVEQETQYF. The DNA of the CDR3 is TGTGCCAGCAGCGTAGTGGAGCAAGAGACCCAGTACTTC.

This clone was found once. The gene calls are TRBV19 and TRBJ2-7; no clear D gene. V was shortened by 2 bases and J by 0 bases, with 11 bases between the two germline ends. Germline CDR1 reads LNHDA; CDR2 reads SQIVND (reference sequence). This CDR3 contains 15 residues. CDR3 amino acids: CASSIRRDTSYEQYF. CDR3 coding DNA: TGTGCCAGTAGTATAAGGCGCGACACCTCCTACGAGCAGTACTTC.

This clone was counted once. J is TRBJ2-3 and V is TRBV7-8; D unclear. The germline V gene has CDR1 SGHVS and CDR2 FQNEAQ. This CDR3 spans 14 amino acids. V lost 5 bases and J 1 base, leaving 10 bases between the germline ends. CDR3 DNA sequence: TGTGCCAGCAGCCAGGTGGCGGGCACAGATACGCAGTATTTT. This encodes CASSQVAGTDTQYF.

The chain uses TRBV27 and TRBJ2-1, with D uncertain. Germline CDR1 reads MNHEY; CDR2 reads SMNVEV (reference sequence). The CDR3 totals 13 residues. V was shortened by 4 bases and J by 5 bases, with 9 bases between the two germline ends. The CDR3 sequence: CASSSQLNNEQFF. DNA for the CDR3: TGTGCCAGCAGTTCTCAACTTAACAATGAGCAGTTCTTC.